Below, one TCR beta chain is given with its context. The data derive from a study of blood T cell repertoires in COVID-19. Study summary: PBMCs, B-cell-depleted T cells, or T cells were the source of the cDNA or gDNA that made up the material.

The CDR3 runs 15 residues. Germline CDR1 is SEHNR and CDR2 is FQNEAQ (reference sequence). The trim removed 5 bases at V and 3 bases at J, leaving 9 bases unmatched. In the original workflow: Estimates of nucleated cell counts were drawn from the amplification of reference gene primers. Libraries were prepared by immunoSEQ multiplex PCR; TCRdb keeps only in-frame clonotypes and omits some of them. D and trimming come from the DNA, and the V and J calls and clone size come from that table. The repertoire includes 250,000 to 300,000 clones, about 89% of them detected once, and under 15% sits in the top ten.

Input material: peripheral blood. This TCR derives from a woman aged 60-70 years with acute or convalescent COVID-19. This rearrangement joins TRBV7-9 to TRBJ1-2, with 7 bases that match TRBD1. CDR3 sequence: CASSAMDRRDYGYTF. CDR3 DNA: TGTGCCAGCAGCGCTATGGACAGGCGAGACTATGGCTACACCTTC.